Below, one T cell receptor (beta chain) is given with its context. Germline values: CDR1 MNHGY, CDR2 SVAAGI. J gave up 1 base and V 5 bases, and 7 bases lay outside the gene matches. The CDR3 sequence is 15 residues long. This table comes from immunoSEQ multiplex PCR, and its TCRdb copy is limited to in-frame clones, with some not included. The sample carries under 150,000 clones, more than 70% recorded once. The entry originates in a study of blood T cell repertoires in COVID-19. Study-level information: Samples taken during acute and convalescent COVID-19 were collected in the United States, Italy and Spain.

Sequencing used peripheral blood. The rearrangement uses TRBV6-9 and TRBJ1-1, with 7 bases identical to TRBD1. This receptor was obtained from a human donor in a cohort sampled during active COVID-19. The CDR3 DNA reads TGTGCCAGCAGTGACCGACAGGGTCCGAACACTGAAGCTTTCTTT. Translated: CASSDRQGPNTEAFF.